The 26 T cell receptor beta chains reported below all come from one sample, sequenced in a study of CD8+ T cells in alopecia areata. Treatment indicated: oral pan-JAK inhibitor, 5-10 mg twice daily. Sequencing relied on a cDNA template that was reverse transcribed from extracted RNA. Clones were read by immunoSEQ multiplex PCR, and TCRdb kept only the in-frame ones, dropping some. This repertoire shows 200,000 to 250,000 clones, approximately 72% found once; its top ten account for 0.95% to 1.5%. The specimen was CD4+ T cells sorted from blood, collected at approximately week 42, from a patient treated with tofacitinib. These receptors came from a human donor with alopecia areata.

V usage is TRBV14 and J usage is TRBJ2-1; 12 nucleotides line up with TRBD2. The CDR3 runs to 18 residues. J was trimmed by 14 bases and V by 0 bases; bases with no gene match: 17. Per germline, CDR1 SGHDN and CDR2 FVKESK. CDR3 DNA: TGTGCCAGCAGCCAAGACCACCTTAGACTAGCGGGGGTCTCAGTGGAGTTCTTC. This codes for CASSQDHLRLAGVSVEFF.

The table lists this clone with a few counts. The chain combines TRBV5-1 with TRBJ1-2; D gene unclear. The CDR3 totals 14 residues. Germline loops: CDR1 SGHRS, CDR2 YFSETQ. Trimming removed 0 bases at V and 6 bases at J, with 12 bases between. The CDR3 region has the DNA TGCGCCAGCAGCTTGGGAGTACAGTCTAATGGCTACACCTTC. Translating it yields CASSLGVQSNGYTF.

The chain employs TRBV7-6 and TRBJ2-1, with TRBD1 identical over 8 bases. The CDR3 has 14 amino acids. J was trimmed by 6 bases and V by 7 bases; bases with no gene match: 8. CDR1 is SGHVS and CDR2 is FNYEAQ in the germline V gene. The CDR3 DNA reads as TGTGCCAGCACTCCCTTAGACAGGGGCAATGAGCAGTTCTTC. Residues: CASTPLDRGNEQFF.

This sequence joins TRBV29-1 and TRBJ1-2; D remains unclear. Trimming removed 1 base at V and 5 bases at J, with 5 bases between. CDR3 length: 11 residues. Looked up from germline, CDR1 is SQVTM and CDR2 is ANQGSEA. CDR3 sequence reads: CSVEGLYGYTF. CDR3 nucleotide sequence: TGCAGCGTTGAAGGGTTATATGGCTACACCTTC.

The chain links TRBV29-1 to TRBJ2-7, with 8 bases fitting TRBD2. CDR1 SQVTM and CDR2 ANQGSEA come from the germline V gene. V gave up 3 bases and J gave up 4 bases; unmatched junction bases: 8. CDR3 length: 14 residues. CDR3 in amino acids: CSVERSGAPYEQYF. CDR3 DNA: TGCAGCGTTGAGCGTAGCGGGGCGCCTTACGAGCAGTACTTC.

This clone was counted once. Other DNA variants within this sample encode the same CDR3. This chain links TRBV30 with TRBJ1-1; the match to TRBD1 covers 7 bases. CDR1 is GTSNPN and CDR2 is SVGIG in the germline V gene (reference sequence). The CDR3 contains 14 residues. V was clipped by 2 bases and J by 2 bases; unmatched bases: 5. Here the CDR3 reads CAWSLGTVNTEAFF. The CDR3 DNA follows: TGTGCCTGGAGTCTTGGGACAGTCAACACTGAAGCTTTCTTT.

This chain uses TRBV7-9 with TRBJ2-5, with 9 nucleotides matching TRBD1. After removal of 4 bases from V and 5 bases from J, the junction contained 5 bases not matched to a gene. The V gene's germline CDR1 is SEHNR and CDR2 FQNEAQ (reference sequence). CDR3 length equals 14 residues. In DNA form, the CDR3 reads TGTGCCAGCAGCTATTGGACAGGGGATGAGACCCAGTACTTC. This translates into CASSYWTGDETQYF.

This sequence joins TRBV6-5 and TRBJ1-6; D is undetermined. Germline V lookup: CDR1 MNHEY, CDR2 SVGAGI. The CDR3 is 13 residues long. Trimming took 0 bases from V and 7 from J, leaving 4 bases between them. This CDR3 reads CASSYSVNSPLHF. Written as DNA, the CDR3 is TGTGCCAGCAGTTACTCGGTGAATTCACCCCTCCACTTT.

The chain joins TRBV19 to TRBJ1-5, with a tentative D call TRBD1 (6 bases). In germline, CDR1 is LNHDA, CDR2 SQIVND (reference sequence). The V and J ends lost 10 bases and 4 bases respectively, with 14 bases between them. CDR3 length: 13 amino acids. DNA for the CDR3: TGTGCCACTGGGACAACAAGTAATCAGCCCCAGCATTTT. This translates into CATGTTSNQPQHF.

This clone has a handful of counts. The rearrangement links TRBV29-1 to TRBJ1-2; 7 nucleotides align to TRBD1. The CDR3 has 14 residues. Trimming cost V 0 bases and J 6 bases; bases outside gene matches: 7. The V gene's germline CDR1 is SQVTM and CDR2 ANQGSEA. The CDR3, as DNA: TGCAGCGTTGAAGATAAGAGGGGGCGGAATGGCTACACCTTC. Translated, it gives CSVEDKRGRNGYTF.

V is TRBV7-9 and J is TRBJ2-7; 9 bases agree with TRBD2. After removal of 5 bases from V and 5 bases from J, the junction contained 13 bases not matched to a gene. This CDR3 contains 16 residues. Germline lookup yields CDR1 SEHNR and CDR2 FQNEAQ (reference sequence). In nucleotides, the CDR3 is TGTGCCAGCAGCCCCGTCCTCGGGACTAGCATCCACGAGCAGTACTTC. Protein: CASSPVLGTSIHEQYF.

This clone was detected a few times. The J gene is TRBJ2-1, the V gene TRBV29-1; 7 positions agree with TRBD2. CDR1 is SQVTM, CDR2 ANQGSEA, per germline. This CDR3 spans 15 amino acids. V lost 4 bases and J lost 6; bases outside the gene matches: 12. Here the CDR3 reads CSVGFSSGGANEQFF. The CDR3, as DNA: TGCAGCGTTGGTTTTTCGTCGGGGGGAGCCAATGAGCAGTTCTTC.

The chain couples TRBV29-1 to TRBJ1-2; D remains ambiguous. In germline, CDR1 is SQVTM, CDR2 ANQGSEA. V lost 4 bases, J lost 6 bases, and 6 bases lay in between. This CDR3 comprises 10 residues. The CDR3 nucleotides read TGCAGCGTTGGGGTTGATGGCTACACCTTC. This codes for CSVGVDGYTF.

The chain employs TRBV7-2 and TRBJ1-1, with a weak D call TRBD1 (6 bases). Germline values: CDR1 SGHTA, CDR2 FQGNSA. This CDR3 contains 14 residues. Trimming stripped 4 bases from V and 4 bases from J, with 13 bases between. Here the CDR3 reads CASSYRQVTTEAFF. CDR3 sequence (DNA): TGTGCCAGCAGCTACCGACAGGTGACCACTGAAGCTTTCTTT.

The chain has TRBV7-2 and TRBJ1-2, with D possibly being TRBD1 (5 bases). CDR1 and CDR2 (germline): SGHTA, FQGNSA. Trimming pared 5 bases from V and 4 bases from J, leaving 14 bases between. The CDR3 sequence is 14 residues long. The CDR3 loop is CASSPPAGTYGYTF. The CDR3 coding sequence is TGTGCCAGCAGCCCCCCGGCAGGGACCTATGGCTACACCTTC.

The chain links TRBV6-5 to TRBJ1-2; 7 bases agree with TRBD1. The germline CDR1 and CDR2 sequences are MNHEY and SVGAGI. V shed 0 bases, J shed 8 bases, and the junction held 6 bases outside the gene matches. This CDR3 has 14 amino acids. The CDR3 region has the DNA TGTGCCAGCAGTTACTCTATAGGGACAGTCGGCTACACCTTC. Translation gives CASSYSIGTVGYTF.

This clone was found a few times. The genes are TRBV28 and TRBJ1-1; perhaps TRBD1 as D (6 bases). Looked up from germline, CDR1 is MDHEN and CDR2 is SYDVKM. The CDR3 runs 17 residues. Deletions cut 6 bases from V and 6 bases from J, with 26 bases between. CDR3: CASSPHEGGRGWAEAFF. CDR3 in DNA: TGTGCCAGCAGCCCCCACGAGGGGGGGCGAGGATGGGCTGAAGCTTTCTTT.

The chain combines TRBV6-5 with TRBJ2-5; TRBD1 matches 7 bases. Per the germline V gene, CDR1 is MNHEY and CDR2 is SVGAGI. Trimming removed 5 bases from V and 5 bases from J; junction bases left unmatched: 8. The CDR3 consists of 14 residues. CDR3 protein: CASSATGMEETQYF. The DNA of the CDR3 is TGTGCCAGCAGTGCGACAGGGATGGAGGAGACCCAGTACTTC.

The chain couples TRBV10-3 to TRBJ2-3; either TRBD1 or TRBD2 may supply D (5 bases each). The V and J ends lost 10 bases and 2 bases respectively, with 7 bases between them. Germline-derived CDR1 and CDR2 are ENHRY and SYGVKD. There are 11 residues in the CDR3. The CDR3 sequence: CATGTTDTQYF. In DNA, the CDR3 is TGTGCCACCGGGACCACAGATACGCAGTATTTT.

This chain joins TRBV29-1 and TRBJ2-3, with 9 nucleotides matching TRBD1. Germline V CDR1 and CDR2: SQVTM, ANQGSEA. After removal of 4 bases from V and 9 bases from J, the junction contained 14 bases not matched to a gene. This CDR3 is 15 amino acids long. The CDR3 protein is CSVAPGDRAPPTQYF. Written as DNA, the CDR3 is TGCAGCGTTGCCCCCGGGGACAGGGCCCCCCCCACGCAGTATTTT.

The J gene is TRBJ2-3, the V gene TRBV27, with 8 bases identical to TRBD2. The length of the CDR3 is 11 residues. The germline gives CDR1 MNHEY, CDR2 SMNVEV (reference sequence). V was pared by 4 bases and J by 14 bases, with 5 bases of the junction left unmatched. The CDR3 reads CASSYGTRLYF. The DNA of the CDR3 is TGTGCCAGCAGTTATGGGACTAGATTGTATTTT.

The V and J genes are TRBV4-2 and TRBJ2-1, with 10 bases fitting TRBD2. The CDR3 is 16 residues long. Germline values: CDR1 LGHNA, CDR2 YNFKEQ. Losses at the gene ends were 0 bases for V and 9 bases for J; bases not matched to a gene: 8. The CDR3 spells CASSQEWSGGAVEQFF. As DNA, the CDR3 is TGTGCCAGCAGCCAAGAATGGAGCGGGGGGGCGGTTGAGCAGTTCTTC.

The chain employs TRBV7-9 and TRBJ2-7; no clear D. Germline V gives CDR1 SEHNR, CDR2 FQNEAQ (reference sequence). Between the trimmed V and J ends, which lost 1 base and 5 bases, there was a span of 0 bases. The CDR3 consists of 10 residues. The CDR3 here is CASSLDEQYF. The CDR3 DNA follows: TGTGCCAGCAGCTTAGACGAGCAGTACTTC.

The V gene is TRBV28, the J gene TRBJ2-7; D is unresolved. The CDR3 spans 14 residues. CDR1 MDHEN and CDR2 SYDVKM come from the germline V gene. V was clipped by 3 bases and J by 4 bases, with 13 bases between them. CDR3 loop: CASSFSPRIYEQYF. DNA of the CDR3: TGTGCCAGCAGTTTTTCCCCACGGATATACGAGCAGTACTTC.

V is TRBV12-5 and J is TRBJ2-5; D uncertain. Trimming stripped 1 base from V and 3 bases from J, with 0 bases between. There are 11 residues in the CDR3. Germline-derived CDR1 and CDR2 are LGHNT and FRNRAP. The CDR3 DNA is TGTGCTAGTGGTTTGGAAGAGACCCAGTACTTC. Encoded protein: CASGLEETQYF.

This chain joins TRBV6-6 and TRBJ1-5; TRBD1 agrees at 8 bases. The J segment lost 4 bases and the V segment lost 2 bases, leaving 1 base of the junction unmatched. Germline V gene data show CDR1 as MNHNY and CDR2 as SVGAGI (reference sequence). This CDR3 comprises 14 residues. CDR3 loop: CASSYRDRNQPQHF. The CDR3, as DNA: TGTGCCAGCAGTTACAGGGACAGGAATCAGCCCCAGCATTTT.